One sample yielded the 5 T cell receptor beta chains listed below, sequenced in a study of blood T cell repertoires in COVID-19. Profiled with immunoSEQ multiplex PCR; TCRdb holds only in-frame clones, not every one. This sample carries approximately 180,000 clones, 88% of them seen once, and the ten largest clones take 6%. Material: peripheral blood. These receptors all stem from a man in his forties or fifties with active or convalescent COVID-19.

This clone showed up just a few times. This sequence joins TRBV7-2 and TRBJ2-5; TRBD2 aligns across 7 bases. V shed 2 bases, J shed 8 bases, and the junction held 20 bases outside the gene matches. CDR1 is SGHTA, CDR2 FQGNSA, per germline. There are 18 residues in the CDR3. The CDR3 protein is CASSLLGRYGAGSGTQYF. In DNA, the CDR3 is TGTGCCAGCAGCTTATTGGGAAGATATGGAGCGGGGTCGGGTACCCAGTACTTC.

The V and J genes are TRBV6-1 and TRBJ1-3; D is uncertain. In germline, CDR1 is MNHNS, CDR2 SASEGT. The CDR3 length is 15 residues. Trimming stripped 1 base from V and 0 bases from J, with 7 bases between. CDR3 sequence reads: CASSEDSSSGNTIYF. CDR3 bases: TGTGCCAGCAGTGAAGACAGTAGCTCTGGAAACACCATATATTTT.

V gene TRBV5-5 combines with J gene TRBJ2-3; 8 nucleotides align to TRBD2. J lost 0 bases, V lost 4 bases, and 10 bases had no gene match. Germline lookup yields CDR1 SGHKS and CDR2 YYEKEE (reference sequence). This CDR3 region has 17 residues. The CDR3 region has the DNA TGTGCCAGCAGCAGAATATTAGCGGGACCTAGCACAGATACGCAGTATTTT. It specifies CASSRILAGPSTDTQYF. Looking up the rest from reference TRBV5-5 and TRBJ2-3 gives the full variable domain: DAGVTQSPTHLIKTRGQQVTLRCSPISGHKSVSWYQQVLGQGPQFIFQYYEKEERGRGNFPDRFSARQFPNYSSELNVNALLLGDSALYLCASSRILAGPSTDTQYFGPGTRLTVL.

This sequence joins TRBV10-3 and TRBJ1-2; a weak D match, TRBD1 (5 bases). This CDR3 contains 14 residues. Germline V CDR1 and CDR2: ENHRY, SYGVKD. Trimming pared 6 bases from V and 8 bases from J, leaving 19 bases between. CDR3 DNA sequence: TGTGCCATCAGCCTCCCGGGGGTAGAGCAAGGCTACACCTTC. Translation gives CAISLPGVEQGYTF.

This clone was detected once. This sequence joins TRBV25-1 and TRBJ1-2; 9 bases agree with TRBD1. Germline loops: CDR1 MGHDK, CDR2 SYGVNS. The CDR3 is 15 amino acids. Unmatched junction bases numbered 7, after V lost 1 base and J lost 7 bases. The CDR3 DNA reads as TGTGCCAGCAGTGAATGGGGGACAGGGAACCGTGGCTACACCTTC. Translation gives CASSEWGTGNRGYTF.